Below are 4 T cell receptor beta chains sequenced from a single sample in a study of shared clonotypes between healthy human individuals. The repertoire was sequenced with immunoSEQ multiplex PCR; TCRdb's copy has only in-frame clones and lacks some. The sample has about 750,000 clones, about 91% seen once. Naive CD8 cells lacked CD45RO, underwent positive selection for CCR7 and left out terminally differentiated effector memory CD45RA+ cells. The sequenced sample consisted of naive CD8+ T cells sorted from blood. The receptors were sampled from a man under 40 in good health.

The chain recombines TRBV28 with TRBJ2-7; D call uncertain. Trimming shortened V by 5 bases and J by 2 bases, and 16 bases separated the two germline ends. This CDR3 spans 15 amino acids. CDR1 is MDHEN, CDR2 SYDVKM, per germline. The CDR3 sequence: CASSGRIQSAYEQYF. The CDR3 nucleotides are TGTGCCAGCAGTGGCCGGATACAGAGCGCCTACGAGCAGTACTTC.

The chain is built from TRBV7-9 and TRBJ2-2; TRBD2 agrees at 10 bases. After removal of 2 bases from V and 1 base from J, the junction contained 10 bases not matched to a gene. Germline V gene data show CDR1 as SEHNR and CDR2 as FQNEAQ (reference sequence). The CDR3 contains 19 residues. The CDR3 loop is CASSLSTLAGGKNTGELFF. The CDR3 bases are TGTGCCAGCAGCTTATCCACTTTAGCGGGAGGAAAGAACACCGGGGAGCTGTTTTTT.

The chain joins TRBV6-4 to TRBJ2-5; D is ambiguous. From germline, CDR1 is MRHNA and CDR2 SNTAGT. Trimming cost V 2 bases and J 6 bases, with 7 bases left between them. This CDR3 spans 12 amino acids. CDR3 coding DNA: TGTGCCAGCAGTGACATCGCAAAGACCCAGTACTTC. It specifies CASSDIAKTQYF.

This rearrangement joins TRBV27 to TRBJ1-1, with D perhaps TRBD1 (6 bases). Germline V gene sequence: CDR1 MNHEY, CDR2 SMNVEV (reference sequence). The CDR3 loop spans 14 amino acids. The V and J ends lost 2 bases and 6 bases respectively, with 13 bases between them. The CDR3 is CASSLTGRISEAFF. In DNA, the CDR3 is TGTGCCAGCAGTTTAACAGGGAGGATATCTGAAGCTTTCTTT.